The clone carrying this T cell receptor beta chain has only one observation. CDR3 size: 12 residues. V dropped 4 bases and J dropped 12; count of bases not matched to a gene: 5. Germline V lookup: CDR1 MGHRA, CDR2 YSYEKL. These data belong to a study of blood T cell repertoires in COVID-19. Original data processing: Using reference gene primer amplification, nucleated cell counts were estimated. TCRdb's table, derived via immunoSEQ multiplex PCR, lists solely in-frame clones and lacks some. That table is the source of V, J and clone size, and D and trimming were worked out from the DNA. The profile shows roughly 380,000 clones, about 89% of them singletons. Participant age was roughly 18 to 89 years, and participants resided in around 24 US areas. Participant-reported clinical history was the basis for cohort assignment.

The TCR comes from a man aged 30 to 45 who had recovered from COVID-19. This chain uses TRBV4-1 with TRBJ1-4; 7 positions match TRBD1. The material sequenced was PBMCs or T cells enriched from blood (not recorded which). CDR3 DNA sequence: TGCGCCAGCAGCCCACTCAGGGGGGAACTGTTTTTT. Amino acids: CASSPLRGELFF.